The rows below give T cell receptor beta chains drawn from one sample of a study of blood T cell repertoires in COVID-19. Produced via immunoSEQ multiplex PCR; TCRdb's table is partial and in-frame only. The table has 70,000 to 95,000 clones, about 80% seen once. The sample comprised peripheral blood. The receptors were sampled from a human donor in a cohort sampled during active COVID-19. Both conserved end residues are part of each CDR3. A D gene is named only where the DNA matches it firmly. Clone size appears in some rows only: once, few, many, or a class for an expanded clone.

. . TRBJ2-5 TRBV18 TGTGCCAGCTCACCTGGCGGGGATCACCAAGAGACCCAGTACTTC CASSPGGDHQETQYF
TRBD1 once TRBJ2-7 TRBV5-4 TGTGCCAGCAGCCCCCGGACAACAGGGGGCTACGAGCAGTACTTC CASSPRTTGGYEQYF
. . TRBJ2-1 TRBV2 TGTGCCAGCAGTGACTTCTGGCAGAACAATGAGCAGTTCTTC CASSDFWQNNEQFF
TRBD2 . TRBJ2-1 TRBV28 TGTGCCAGCAGTTTAAGGGGGTCTAGCGGGAGATTGTCCTACAATGAGCAGTTCTTC CASSLRGSSGRLSYNEQFF
TRBD1 . TRBJ2-1 TRBV5-1 TGCGCCAGCAGCTTGGCCAGTCAGGGGGCTGGAAATGAGCAGTTCTTC CASSLASQGAGNEQFF
. . TRBJ1-4 TRBV19 TGTGCCAGTAGTATGTGGGGCAGAACAACTAATGAAAAACTGTTTTTT CASSMWGRTTNEKLFF
. few TRBJ2-5 TRBV5-1 TGCGCCAGCAGCTTAGGGACAAACCAAGAGACCCAGTACTTC CASSLGTNQETQYF
. once TRBJ1-4 TRBV18 TGTGCCAGCCTCCGAGGTCCTAATGAAAAACTGTTTTTT CASLRGPNEKLFF
. . TRBJ1-2 TRBV7-9 TGTGCCAGCAGCTTAGACGGCTATGGCTACACCTTC CASSLDGYGYTF
TRBD1 . TRBJ1-3 TRBV11-2 TGTGCCAGCAGCTCCCTAGGGACAGGGGCTGGAAACACCATATATTTT CASSSLGTGAGNTIYF
. . TRBJ2-5 TRBV28 TGTGCCAGCAGTGCAAGCGGCGGGAAAGAGACCCAGTACTTC CASSASGGKETQYF
. . TRBJ1-5 TRBV10-3 TGTGCCACCTCGGGGGACAATCAGCCCCAGCATTTT CATSGDNQPQHF
TRBD1 . TRBJ2-3 TRBV24-1 TGTGCCACCAGTGACCACAACAGGGGGCGACCAGATACGCAGTATTTT CATSDHNRGRPDTQYF
TRBD2 . TRBJ2-7 TRBV12-3/TRBV12-4 TGTGCCAGCGGAACTAGCGCTTCCTACGAGCAGTACTTC CASGTSASYEQYF
. . TRBJ2-7 TRBV28 TGTGCCAGCAAGGGGACTGCTTCCTACGAGCAGTACTTC CASKGTASYEQYF
. . TRBJ2-2 TRBV7-3 TGTGCCAGCAGCTTAATAACAGGCGCGAACACCGGGGAGCTGTTTTTT CASSLITGANTGELFF
. . TRBJ1-1 TRBV6-6 TGTGCCAGCAGTTACGGACGCAGCGGGCGCACTGAAGCTTTCTTT CASSYGRSGRTEAFF
. . TRBJ1-2 TRBV24-1 TGTGCCACCAGTGATACAGCCTACTATGGCTACACCTTC CATSDTAYYGYTF
TRBD1 once TRBJ2-7 TRBV5-6 TGTGCCAGCAGCTGGGGACAGTCCTACGAGCAGTACTTC CASSWGQSYEQYF
TRBD1 . TRBJ1-2 TRBV6-5 TGTGCCAGCAGTTCAGGGGGCGGCGGCTACACCTTC CASSSGGGGYTF
TRBD1 . TRBJ1-2 TRBV15 TGTGCCACCAGCGCTGGACTGGGACAGGGGGTTGACTATGGCTACACCTTC CATSAGLGQGVDYGYTF
. . TRBJ1-1 TRBV24-1 TGTGCCACCAGTGAGTCCACAGGGCGGATGGAAGCTTTCTTT CATSESTGRMEAFF
TRBD1 . TRBJ2-3 TRBV19 TGTGCCAGTAGTATACAGGACAGGGCGCTCCGAGATACGCAGTATTTT CASSIQDRALRDTQYF
. once TRBJ2-1 TRBV11-2 TGTGCCAGCAGGACACAAGCGGGTGAGCAGTTCTTC CASRTQAGEQFF
. once TRBJ2-5 TRBV7-9 TGTGCCAGCAGCCTCGCTCAGTCGCAAGAGACCCAGTACTTC CASSLAQSQETQYF
. . TRBJ1-1 TRBV12-3/TRBV12-4 TGTGCCAGCAGTTTAAACAGGAACACTGAAGCTTTCTTT CASSLNRNTEAFF
. . TRBJ2-7 TRBV6-5 TGTGCCAGCATCGAATCCCCTATAAGCTCCTACGAGCAGTACTTC CASIESPISSYEQYF
. . TRBJ2-1 TRBV19 TGTGCCAGTAGTCCAGAGGGCAATGAGCAGTTCTTC CASSPEGNEQFF
. . TRBJ1-2 TRBV2 TGTGCCAGCAGTGTCGAGAGGGAAGGTGGCTACACCTTC CASSVEREGGYTF
. . TRBJ1-1 TRBV3-1/TRBV3-2 TGTGCCAGCAGCTCGCACGGGGTCGCTGAAGCTTTCTTT CASSSHGVAEAFF
TRBD1 once TRBJ1-1 TRBV4-1 TGCGCCAGCAGCCCAGGACAGGGGATGAACACTGAAGCTTTCTTT CASSPGQGMNTEAFF
. . TRBJ2-5 TRBV21-1 TGTGCCAGCAGCACAGGTGCTCGGGGTCTCTTTGATCCCTCCGCAGAGACCCAGTACTTC CASSTGARGLFDPSAETQYF
TRBD2 . TRBJ2-5 TRBV5-1 TGCGCCAGCAGCACCATTCCCCAAGCGGGAGGGGTTACGAAGACCCAGTACTTC CASSTIPQAGGVTKTQYF
. . TRBJ1-1 TRBV24-1 TGTGCCACCAGTGACCCGAACAGGGCTGAAGCTTTCTTT CATSDPNRAEAFF
TRBD2 once TRBJ2-2 TRBV7-7 TGTGCCAGCTCCGGACTAGCAGCAAACACCGGGGAGCTGTTTTTT CASSGLAANTGELFF
. . TRBJ2-6 TRBV7-3 TGTGCCAGCAGCTTTACGGGTACTGGGGCCAACGTCCTGACTTTC CASSFTGTGANVLTF
. . TRBJ1-2 TRBV25-1 TGTGCCAGCACCTCCGGGGGAGGCTACACCTTC CASTSGGGYTF
. . TRBJ2-1 TRBV7-9 TGTGCCAGCAGCTTAGGGGAGCGGAGACCCTACAATGAGCAGTTCTTC CASSLGERRPYNEQFF
. . TRBJ2-7 TRBV11-3 TGTGCCAGCACCATACTAGAGTTTGGCCCTTGCGAGCAGTACTTC CASTILEFGPCEQYF
TRBD1 . TRBJ2-2 TRBV28 TGTGCCAGCAGAACAGGGGGAACCGGGGAGCTGTTTTTT CASRTGGTGELFF
. . TRBJ1-2 TRBV19 TGTGCCAGTAGCGGACAGAAGGAAAATGGCTACACCTTC CASSGQKENGYTF
TRBD2 . TRBJ2-3 TRBV7-9 TGTGCCAGCAGCTTATTCCCTTCTCTAGCGGGGGGCACAGATACGCAGTATTTT CASSLFPSLAGGTDTQYF
. once TRBJ2-1 TRBV6-5 TGTGCCAGCAGGACATCTCGCCACAATGAGCAGTTCTTC CASRTSRHNEQFF
TRBD2 . TRBJ2-5 TRBV4-1 TGCGCCAGCAGCCAACCTAGCGGGGGGGCCGAGACCCAGTACTTC CASSQPSGGAETQYF
TRBD1 . TRBJ1-3 TRBV11-2 TGTGCCAGCAGCAAGGGACAGGGGGCTGCTGGAAACACCATATATTTT CASSKGQGAAGNTIYF
. . TRBJ1-4 TRBV20-1 TGCAGTGCTAGTTTATCGGGGGTGGGGGAAAAACTGTTTTTT CSASLSGVGEKLFF